The clone carrying this TCR beta chain was counted a few times. MiXCR reprocessed the PCR reads for TCRdb. The table has 3,000 to 4,000 clones, about a third seen once; the top ten hold about 20%. Unmatched junction bases numbered 2, after V lost 6 bases and J lost 6 bases. This CDR3 comprises 14 residues. Ahead of thyroid surgery, no patient had received treatment of any kind. These data are taken from a study of metastatic and nonmetastatic thyroid tumors. Study as a whole: Both malignant and benign thyroid patients supplied peripheral blood and tumor or nodule tissue samples, across which the repertoires of these patients were then compared.

The genes are TRBV12-3 or TRBV12-4 and TRBJ1-6, with TRBD1 matching 10 bases. Sequencing used adjacent normal tissue. The TCR comes from a female donor with papillary thyroid cancer or a benign thyroid nodule (not recorded which). Some clones in this sample may be carry-over from other donors' samples. CDR3 protein: CASSRQGANSPLHF. In DNA form, the CDR3 reads TGTGCCAGCAGCAGACAGGGGGCTAATTCACCCCTCCACTTT.